These 27 T cell receptor beta chains share one sample of origin, sequenced in a study of yellow fever vaccine responses in identical twins. TCRdb reanalysed the RT-PCR reads using MiXCR and keeps one entry per CDR3 protein. The table has over 15,000 distinct CDR3 sequences, 60% to 70% seen once. The specimen comprised T cells from blood (PBMCs), unsorted or a sorted subset (not recorded which), sampled before or after yellow fever vaccination (not recorded which). These TCRs come from a woman between 18 and 30 years old who received the yellow fever vaccine.

The J gene is TRBJ1-1, the V gene TRBV2; D gene uncertain. V lost 5 bases and J 0 bases, leaving 10 bases between the germline ends. CDR3 length: 14 amino acids. CDR1 and CDR2 (germline): SNHLY, FYNNEI. The chain's CDR3 is CASSLDGVNTEAFF. For the CDR3, the DNA is TGTGCCAGCAGTCTGGACGGGGTGAACACTGAAGCTTTCTTT.

This chain joins TRBV18 and TRBJ2-3; D is ambiguous. The CDR3 runs to 15 residues. From germline, CDR1 is KGHSH and CDR2 LQKENI. Trimming cost V 2 bases and J 4 bases, with 13 bases left between them. The CDR3 protein is CASSPLVHIADTQYF. In nucleotides, the CDR3 is TGTGCCAGCTCACCATTGGTCCATATAGCAGATACGCAGTATTTT.

A few counts support this clonotype. The V and J genes are TRBV7-3 and TRBJ2-2; possible D gene TRBD1, 5 bases. V shed 5 bases and J shed 2 bases, with 21 bases lying between them. The CDR3 contains 18 residues. Germline loops: CDR1 SGHTA, CDR2 FQGTGA. CDR3 nucleotide sequence: TGTGCCAGCAGCCCCCAGCCCATGACAGCCATCAACACCGGGGAGCTGTTTTTT. Residues: CASSPQPMTAINTGELFF.

This clonotype came up a few times. The V gene is TRBV11-3, the J gene TRBJ2-1; D remains unclear. The CDR3 is made up of 14 amino acids. With 0 bases removed from V and 6 bases from J, the gap between germline ends came to 9 bases. CDR1 is SGHNT and CDR2 is YENEEA in the germline V gene. The CDR3 protein is CASSLDWQLNEQFF. The DNA for the CDR3 is TGTGCCAGCAGCTTAGATTGGCAGCTCAATGAGCAGTTCTTC.

About this clonotype itself: The junction differs from germline at one of its ends, possibly a read error. The chain has TRBV11-3 and TRBJ2-4; weak D call: TRBD2 (5 bases). This CDR3 has 11 residues. Per the germline V gene, CDR1 is SGHNT and CDR2 is YENEEA. The CDR3 reads CASSTDSETHF. The CDR3 bases are TGTGCCAGCAGTACGGACTCGGAAACCCACTTC.

V is TRBV20-1 and J is TRBJ2-5; TRBD2 matches at 8 bases. V shed 0 bases and J 2 bases; nucleotides not matched to a gene: 5. CDR3 length: 15 residues. Germline V CDR1 and CDR2: DFQATT, SNEGSKA (reference sequence). The CDR3 spells CSARDPTSVQETQYF. In nucleotides, the CDR3 is TGCAGTGCTAGAGATCCGACTAGCGTTCAAGAGACCCAGTACTTC.

The V and J genes are TRBV5-5 and TRBJ1-1; D gene ambiguous. Between the trimmed V and J ends, which lost 4 bases and 4 bases, there was a span of 14 bases. The length of the CDR3 is 14 residues. Germline CDR1 reads SGHKS; CDR2 reads YYEKEE (reference sequence). The CDR3 protein is CASSPLDKTTEAFF. The DNA for the CDR3 is TGTGCCAGCAGCCCCCTTGACAAGACCACTGAAGCTTTCTTT.

The V call is TRBV28, the J call TRBJ1-5, with D uncertain. V was cut by 4 bases and J by 5 bases, with 6 bases left in between. CDR1 is MDHEN, CDR2 SYDVKM, per germline. CDR3 length equals 12 residues. The DNA of the CDR3 is TGTGCCAGCAGTTCCCCCTATCAGCCCCAGCATTTT. It specifies CASSSPYQPQHF.

The chain combines TRBV20-1 with TRBJ2-5; no definite D call. The CDR3 is made up of 13 amino acids. Germline loops: CDR1 DFQATT, CDR2 SNEGSKA (reference sequence). Trimming removed 6 bases at V and 4 bases at J, with 15 bases between. CDR3 in amino acids: CSAPSAFGETQYF. CDR3 in DNA: TGCAGTGCCCCCTCTGCATTCGGAGAGACCCAGTACTTC.

This clonotype came up a few times. The chain couples TRBV14 to TRBJ1-5; D call uncertain. Trimming removed 3 bases from V and 6 bases from J, with 12 bases in between. This CDR3 has 14 amino acids. Germline values: CDR1 SGHDN, CDR2 FVKESK. This chain's CDR3 is CASSHKFGSQPQHF. CDR3 sequence (DNA): TGTGCCAGCAGCCACAAGTTTGGAAGTCAGCCCCAGCATTTT.

The V call is TRBV11-1, the J call TRBJ2-1, with D perhaps being TRBD1 or TRBD2 (5 bases each). The ends were cut back, 5 bases at V and 4 bases at J, with 18 bases in the middle. Germline lookup yields CDR1 SGHAT and CDR2 FQDESV (reference sequence). The CDR3 consists of 16 residues. CDR3 loop: CASSNVGRPRYNEQFF. CDR3 nucleotide sequence: TGTGCCAGCAGCAACGTGGGACGGCCGAGATACAATGAGCAGTTCTTC.

V usage is TRBV2 and J usage is TRBJ1-6; D is uncertain. V was pared by 0 bases and J by 9 bases, with 15 bases between. The CDR3 is 16 residues long. Germline assignment: CDR1 SNHLY and CDR2 FYNNEI. The CDR3 sequence is CASSEAPAGGGSPLHF. CDR3 sequence (DNA): TGTGCCAGCAGTGAAGCTCCAGCAGGTGGTGGTTCACCCCTCCACTTT.

CDR3 loop: CASRPYYSEVNYGYTF. DNA of the CDR3: TGCGCCAGCAGACCCTACTACTCGGAAGTCAACTATGGCTACACCTTC. The chain recombines TRBV4-1 with TRBJ1-2; D is uncertain. The germline CDR1 and CDR2 sequences are MGHRA and YSYEKL. There are 16 residues in the CDR3. V shed 6 bases and J shed 2 bases, with 19 bases lying between them.

The chain links TRBV7-2 to TRBJ1-5; 9 nucleotides align to TRBD1. The germline gives CDR1 SGHTA, CDR2 FQGNSA. The junction had 4 bases not matched to a gene; V was cut back by 5 bases and J by 2 bases. The CDR3 length is 15 residues. In nucleotides, the CDR3 is TGTGCCAGCAGCCAGACAGGGGGTGGCAATCAGCCCCAGCATTTT. The encoded protein is CASSQTGGGNQPQHF.

The rearrangement links TRBV20-1 to TRBJ1-1; D is unclear. The germline V gene encodes CDR1 DFQATT and CDR2 SNEGSKA (reference sequence). This CDR3 has 14 amino acids. Trimming stripped 3 bases from V and 4 bases from J, with 15 bases between. DNA of the CDR3: TGCAGTGCTAGTTCTTCGGGGTCGGGCACTGAAGCTTTCTTT. The encoded protein is CSASSSGSGTEAFF.

This chain uses TRBV7-9 with TRBJ1-4; no reliable D call. V lost 4 bases to trimming and J lost 9 bases, with 6 bases between them. This CDR3 has 11 amino acids. From germline, CDR1 is SEHNR and CDR2 FQNEAQ (reference sequence). CDR3 residues: CASSSGKKLFF. In DNA form, the CDR3 reads TGTGCCAGCAGCTCCGGTAAAAAACTGTTTTTT.

This clonotype came up a few times. The chain links TRBV20-1 to TRBJ2-3; 7 bases map to TRBD2. CDR1 DFQATT and CDR2 SNEGSKA come from the germline V gene (reference sequence). J was trimmed by 1 base and V by 0 bases; bases with no gene match: 4. The CDR3 loop spans 15 amino acids. DNA for the CDR3: TGCAGTGCTAGAGATCTCGGACTAGGCACAGATACGCAGTATTTT. Its protein product is CSARDLGLGTDTQYF.

Note on this clonotype: Its ends do not fully match the called genes, so a read error is possible. The chain combines TRBV20-1 with TRBJ1-4; D gene unclear. CDR3 size: 11 residues. Germline CDR1 and CDR2: DFQATT and SNEGSKA (reference sequence). As DNA, the CDR3 is TGCAGTGCTCGAGACACGGAGGTACTGTTTTTT. Its protein is CSARDTEVLFF.

The chain combines TRBV11-3 with TRBJ1-2; D gene uncertain. V dropped 1 base and J dropped 5 bases, with 11 bases sitting between them. The germline V gene encodes CDR1 SGHNT and CDR2 YENEEA. This CDR3 region has 14 residues. The CDR3 bases are TGTGCCAGCAGCTTAGGAGGCTGGTGGTATGGCTACACCTTC. This codes for CASSLGGWWYGYTF.

The chain is built from TRBV24-1 and TRBJ1-2; no definite D call. The germline V and J ends were trimmed by 3 bases and 4 bases, with 11 bases remaining between them. The CDR3 runs 14 residues. Germline CDR1 and CDR2: KGHDR and SFDVKD. CDR3 protein: CATSDQDMGYGYTF. The CDR3 DNA reads TGTGCCACCAGTGATCAAGACATGGGCTATGGCTACACCTTC.

J is TRBJ2-1 and V is TRBV18; TRBD2 aligns across 14 bases. Per the germline V gene, CDR1 is KGHSH and CDR2 is LQKENI. Losses at the gene ends were 4 bases for V and 8 bases for J; bases not matched to a gene: 4. This CDR3 has 15 residues. CDR3 DNA: TGTGCCAGCTCACGGACTAGCGGGGGGCCCTATGAGCAGTTCTTC. This sequence encodes CASSRTSGGPYEQFF.

The chain is built from TRBV5-1 and TRBJ2-1; unclear D gene. The CDR3 length is 12 residues. With 5 bases removed from V and 6 bases from J, the gap between germline ends came to 9 bases. Germline loops: CDR1 SGHRS, CDR2 YFSETQ. CDR3 DNA: TGCGCCAGCAGTTTTTCATCCAATGAGCAGTTCTTC. Its protein product is CASSFSSNEQFF.

The chain links TRBV29-1 to TRBJ2-3, with 10 nucleotides matching TRBD1. From germline, CDR1 is SQVTM and CDR2 ANQGSEA. The CDR3 consists of 13 residues. V lost 5 bases to trimming and J lost 5 bases; unmatched junction nucleotides: 4. DNA for the CDR3: TGCAGCGTTTCCGGGACAGGGGAAGATACGCAGTATTTT. The encoded protein is CSVSGTGEDTQYF.

The J gene is TRBJ1-2, the V gene TRBV18, with D hard to call. The germline CDR1 and CDR2 sequences are KGHSH and LQKENI. This CDR3 is 15 amino acids long. V was cut by 0 bases and J by 4 bases, with 12 bases left in between. CDR3 nucleotides: TGTGCCAGCTCACCACCGGAGATGTTCGGCTATGGCTACACCTTC. This sequence encodes CASSPPEMFGYGYTF.

The chain couples TRBV19 to TRBJ2-1, with 8 positions matching TRBD1. J gave up 10 bases and V 6 bases, and 14 bases lay outside the gene matches. The CDR3 consists of 15 residues. Germline-derived CDR1 and CDR2 are LNHDA and SQIVND (reference sequence). The CDR3 sequence is CASRILAGGSYEQFF. The CDR3 bases are TGTGCCAGTAGAATCCTGGCAGGGGGCTCTTACGAGCAGTTCTTC.

This chain connects TRBV24-1 to TRBJ2-3; 9 nucleotides align to TRBD2. The CDR3 spans 16 residues. Germline V gives CDR1 KGHDR, CDR2 SFDVKD. V was pared by 0 bases and J by 5 bases, with 5 bases of the junction left unmatched. In nucleotides, the CDR3 is TGTGCCACCAGTGATTTGCGGCGGGGGGGCGAAGATACGCAGTATTTT. It specifies CATSDLRRGGEDTQYF.

This chain links TRBV7-2 with TRBJ2-3, with D tentatively TRBD2 (6 bases). The CDR3 is made up of 13 amino acids. Germline CDR1 is SGHTA and CDR2 is FQGNSA. V was trimmed by 5 bases and J by 4 bases, leaving 10 bases between them. This CDR3 reads CASSPGRSDTQYF. The DNA for the CDR3 is TGTGCCAGCAGCCCAGGGAGGTCAGATACGCAGTATTTT.